The source of this T cell receptor beta chain is a study of Ad26.COV2.S vaccination and SARS-CoV-2 variants. Study context: Participants got Ad26.COV2.S intramuscularly, once or twice 56 days apart. Study-level results: Placebo recipients trailed vaccine recipients in spike-specific TCR breadth.

This sample's treatment: 15 to 20 received Ad26.COV2.S at low or high dose, single or two shots; about five received placebo; per-sample allocation not given. Specimen acquisition occurred on day 63 following the initial vaccine or placebo injection. Ad26 vector vaccine expressed Wuhan-strain SARS-CoV-2 spike. Measured with immunoSEQ multiplex PCR; TCRdb has only the in-frame clones, and not every one. This table holds fewer than 400,000 clones, roughly nine tenths found once. This clone came up a few times. Its matching antigen is unknown. With 5 bases clipped from V and 8 bases from J, the junction kept 6 bases outside the gene matches. The CDR3 loop spans 13 amino acids. Per germline, CDR1 MRHNA and CDR2 SNTAGT.

This TCR came from a person between 18 and 60 years old who received the Ad26.COV2.S COVID-19 vaccine or a placebo. The specimen was peripheral blood, collected in a trial of Ad26.COV2.S vaccine versus placebo. The V and J genes are TRBV6-4 and TRBJ1-2; 9 bases fit TRBD1. CDR3 bases: TGTGCCAGCAGTCTGGACAGGGGCGAAGGCTACACCTTC. This gives the protein CASSLDRGEGYTF.